This is a list of T cell receptor beta chains from one sample in a study of immune characterization of retroperitoneal liposarcoma. One entry per CDR3 protein, called by TCRdb with MiXCR from the PCR reads. The repertoire holds fewer than 11,000 distinct CDR3 sequences, with around 30% as singletons. What was sequenced was tumor tissue. Source of these receptors: a male donor with retroperitoneal liposarcoma. The CDR3 runs from the conserved cysteine through the conserved F or W. A D gene is named only where the DNA matches it firmly. The size entry is marked missing in some rows and otherwise reads once, few, many or a size class.

d_gene,abundance,j_gene,v_gene,CDR3aa,CDR3nt
NA,medium-sized,TRBJ2-5,TRBV6-1,CASSHDGETQYF,TGTGCCAGCAGTCACGATGGAGAGACCCAGTACTTC
TRBD2,NA,TRBJ2-7,TRBV7-2,CASSFSGSGIYEQYF,TGTGCCAGCAGCTTTAGCGGGAGTGGGATTTACGAGCAGTACTTC
NA,few,TRBJ2-7,TRBV6-1,CASRPAGATSYEQYF,TGTGCCAGCAGACCCGCGGGGGCTACCTCCTACGAGCAGTACTTC
NA,NA,TRBJ2-7,TRBV7-2,CASSITGVSYEQYF,TGTGCCAGCAGCATTACCGGGGTCTCCTACGAGCAGTACTTC
TRBD1,many,TRBJ2-3,TRBV6-1,CASREYPGTGSDTQYF,TGTGCCAGCAGGGAATACCCCGGGACAGGGAGTGATACGCAGTATTTT
TRBD1,medium-sized,TRBJ1-2,TRBV6-1,CASSPITGTGSYGYTF,TGTGCCAGCAGTCCGATAACCGGGACAGGGAGCTATGGCTACACCTTC
NA,medium-sized,TRBJ2-5,TRBV12-3/TRBV12-4,CASRLLGGEQYF,TGTGCCAGCAGGCTTCTAGGAGGTGAGCAGTACTTC
NA,NA,TRBJ2-6,TRBV7-6,CASSFPTDPKSGANVLTF,TGTGCCAGCAGCTTCCCCACAGACCCAAAATCTGGGGCCAACGTCCTGACTTTC
TRBD2,NA,TRBJ2-3,TRBV6-5,CASRDLKREGLRTQYF,TGTGCCAGCAGGGACCTTAAGCGGGAGGGCCTAAGGACGCAGTATTTT
TRBD1,medium-sized,TRBJ2-3,TRBV12-3/TRBV12-4,CASSLGQGAGGTDTQYF,TGTGCCAGCAGTCTAGGACAGGGGGCAGGTGGCACAGATACGCAGTATTTT
NA,medium-sized,TRBJ2-7,TRBV11-3,CASSPLGGGYEQYF,TGTGCCAGCAGTCCCCTCGGTGGTGGCTACGAGCAGTACTTC
TRBD2,many,TRBJ2-1,TRBV24-1,CATSDPGLAGIQETQFF,TGTGCCACCAGTGATCCCGGACTAGCGGGGATACAAGAGACCCAGTTCTTC
NA,many,TRBJ2-1,TRBV7-6,CASSTLHYRGDEQFF,TGTGCCAGCAGCACCCTGCATTACCGGGGCGACGAGCAGTTCTTC
TRBD2,NA,TRBJ2-1,TRBV12-3/TRBV12-4,CASSPWTSGGVGEQFF,TGTGCCAGCAGTCCCTGGACTAGCGGGGGGGTTGGTGAGCAGTTCTTC
TRBD2,medium-sized,TRBJ2-1,TRBV6-1,CASSVIAGGYEQFF,TGTGCCAGCAGTGTGATAGCGGGGGGCTACGAGCAGTTCTTC
NA,few,TRBJ2-5,TRBV7-3,CASSLTAEPQETQYF,TGTGCCAGCAGCTTAACGGCAGAGCCCCAAGAGACCCAGTACTTC
TRBD1,NA,TRBJ1-2,TRBV7-3,CASSEQGDHGYTF,TGTGCCAGCAGCGAACAGGGGGACCATGGCTACACCTTC
NA,few,TRBJ2-1,TRBV6-5,CASSYSTYRKNEQFF,TGTGCCAGCAGTTACTCGACGTACAGGAAGAATGAGCAGTTCTTC
NA,many,TRBJ2-7,TRBV7-6,CASSPEDSDSFYNEQYF,TGTGCCAGCAGCCCAGAGGACAGTGATTCATTCTACAATGAGCAGTACTTC
NA,few,TRBJ2-5,TRBV6-1,CASSDALVGHLYNEQYF,TGTGCCAGCAGCGATGCCTTGGTAGGCCACCTCTACAATGAGCAGTACTTC
TRBD2,NA,TRBJ2-7,TRBV6-1,CASSPRTSAGDEQYF,TGTGCCAGCAGTCCCCGGACTAGCGCAGGGGATGAGCAGTACTTC
NA,NA,TRBJ2-7,TRBV11-2,CASSLEVDSYEQYF,TGTGCCAGCAGCTTAGAGGTGGACTCCTACGAGCAGTACTTC
TRBD1,NA,TRBJ1-1,TRBV6-6,CASSAGRGASTEAFF,TGTGCCAGCAGTGCGGGCAGGGGGGCGAGCACTGAAGCTTTCTTT
TRBD1,NA,TRBJ2-1,TRBV7-2,CASSHESDRGYEQFF,TGTGCCAGCAGCCACGAGTCGGACAGGGGGTACGAGCAGTTCTTC
TRBD1,NA,TRBJ2-7,TRBV25-1,CASSEGTGVTYEQYF,TGTGCCAGCAGTGAAGGAACAGGGGTTACCTACGAGCAGTACTTC
NA,few,TRBJ2-4,TRBV27,CASSPGTIAKNIQYF,TGTGCCAGCAGTCCCGGGACCATAGCCAAAAACATTCAGTACTTC
TRBD2,few,TRBJ2-5,TRBV11-3,CASSPQAGGGWGQYF,TGTGCCAGCAGCCCTCAAGCGGGAGGGGGGTGGGGCCAGTACTTC
NA,NA,TRBJ2-3,TRBV11-3,CASSPSRSTDTQYF,TGTGCCAGCAGCCCATCACGGAGCACAGATACGCAGTATTTT
NA,few,TRBJ2-2,TRBV12-3/TRBV12-4,CASSFTGWELFF,TGTGCCAGCAGTTTTACAGGGTGGGAGCTGTTTTTT
TRBD1,few,TRBJ1-1,TRBV6-1,CASRPGQGAFEAFF,TGTGCCAGCAGACCGGGACAGGGGGCTTTTGAAGCTTTCTTT
NA,NA,TRBJ2-3,TRBV7-2,CASSYGAGSTDTQYF,TGTGCCAGCAGTTACGGGGCGGGGTCCACAGATACGCAGTATTTT
NA,few,TRBJ2-1,TRBV6-1,CASSSGLINGEQFF,TGTGCCAGCAGTTCTGGGTTAATCAACGGCGAGCAGTTCTTC
NA,NA,TRBJ2-6,TRBV6-1,CASTVSSGANVLTF,TGTGCCAGCACAGTCTCCTCTGGGGCCAACGTCCTGACTTTC
NA,NA,TRBJ1-1,TRBV6-1,CASSRFPGHTEAFF,TGTGCCAGCAGTCGCTTTCCGGGCCACACTGAAGCTTTCTTT
NA,NA,TRBJ2-3,TRBV5-3,CASIPLSSANTQYF,TGTGCCAGCATCCCATTAAGTTCCGCGAATACGCAGTATTTT
TRBD2,NA,TRBJ2-1,TRBV19,CASSTRAGETQFF,TGTGCCAGTAGTACACGGGCGGGAGAGACCCAGTTCTTC
TRBD2,NA,TRBJ2-2,TRBV5-6,CASSLRLAGRRELFF,TGTGCCAGCAGCTTGAGGCTAGCGGGAAGAAGGGAGCTGTTTTTT
TRBD1,NA,TRBJ2-7,TRBV6-1,CATKRGQVPSDEQYF,TGTGCCACAAAAAGGGGACAGGTCCCCTCGGATGAGCAGTACTTC
NA,NA,TRBJ1-4,TRBV27,CASSSLLRGEKLFF,TGTGCCAGCAGTTCACTACTCCGGGGCGAAAAACTGTTTTTT
TRBD2,many,TRBJ2-5,TRBV6-1,CATRAGGETQYF,TGTGCCACACGAGCGGGAGGGGAGACCCAGTACTTC
NA,many,TRBJ1-1,TRBV7-2,CASSLIGSNTEAFF,TGTGCCAGCAGCTTGATAGGGTCGAACACTGAAGCTTTCTTT
TRBD1,NA,TRBJ1-2,TRBV6-1,CASRDSAYGYTF,TGTGCCAGCCGGGACAGTGCCTATGGCTACACCTTC
NA,medium-sized,TRBJ2-7,TRBV7-9,CASRGGSQGTDYEQYF,TGTGCCAGCAGGGGAGGTTCGCAGGGTACCGACTACGAGCAGTACTTC
TRBD1,medium-sized,TRBJ1-2,TRBV7-6,CASSLAPGQGIWGYTF,TGTGCCAGCAGCTTAGCGCCGGGACAGGGGATATGGGGCTACACCTTC
NA,NA,TRBJ2-1,TRBV7-2,CASSLGIAFYEQFF,TGTGCCAGCAGCTTAGGTATAGCGTTCTACGAGCAGTTCTTC
TRBD2,few,TRBJ2-5,TRBV11-2,CASSPRGEGFAETQYF,TGTGCCAGCAGCCCGCGGGGGGAGGGCTTCGCGGAGACCCAGTACTTC
TRBD2,NA,TRBJ2-7,TRBV11-2,CASMSTSGIGDEQYF,TGTGCCAGCATGTCGACTAGCGGGATTGGAGACGAGCAGTACTTC
NA,many,TRBJ2-1,TRBV27,CASSLTGTYEQFF,TGTGCCAGCAGTCTAACGGGGACCTACGAGCAGTTCTTC